Presented here are 8 T cell receptor beta chains from one specimen sequenced in a study of T cell repertoires in cytomegalovirus infection. TCRdb ran MiXCR on the reads and lists one entry per CDR3 protein. The sample gives 100,000 or so distinct CDR3 sequences, about 17% of which show up once; around 8.2% is in the top ten. Sequenced material: PBMCs. The receptors stem from a human donor in good health (CMV status not recorded). Some clones in this sample may be carry-over from other donors' samples.

V usage is TRBV14 and J usage is TRBJ1-6; D not certain. Germline V CDR1 and CDR2: SGHDN, FVKESK. Deletions cut 1 base from V and 8 bases from J, with 9 bases between. This CDR3 has 14 residues. The CDR3 coding sequence is TGTGCCAGCAGCCAAGGGGCCGAGCATTCACCCCTCCACTTT. Amino acids: CASSQGAEHSPLHF.

This sequence joins TRBV11-2 and TRBJ2-2, with D uncertain. The V and J ends lost 3 bases and 5 bases respectively, with 7 bases between them. Germline CDR1 and CDR2: SGHAT and FQNNGV. The CDR3 sequence is 13 residues long. The CDR3: CASSFRATGELFF. In nucleotides, the CDR3 is TGTGCCAGCAGCTTCCGCGCAACCGGGGAGCTGTTTTTT.

CDR3 bases: TGTGCCAGCAGCTTCAACAGGGGGCGTGAAAAACTGTTTTTT. It yields the protein CASSFNRGREKLFF. The gene calls are TRBV11-2 and TRBJ1-4; 9 bases match TRBD1. Unmatched junction bases numbered 3, after V lost 3 bases and J lost 7 bases. The CDR3 runs 14 residues. Germline-derived CDR1 and CDR2 are SGHAT and FQNNGV.

This clonotype occurred many times. CDR3 in amino acids: CASSLSLGETQYF. In DNA form, the CDR3 reads TGTGCCAGCAGCCTCTCCCTGGGGGAGACCCAGTACTTC. V gene TRBV7-2 combines with J gene TRBJ2-5; D ambiguous. The CDR3 extends over 13 amino acids. Trimming took off 5 bases at V and 5 bases at J, with 12 bases between the two ends. The V gene's germline CDR1 is SGHTA and CDR2 FQGNSA.

In this sample, this clonotype turned up a few times. The rearrangement joins TRBV19 to TRBJ1-2; unclear D gene. V shed 5 bases and J shed 7 bases, with 11 bases lying between them. The CDR3 contains 12 residues. From germline, CDR1 is LNHDA and CDR2 SQIVND (reference sequence). CDR3 DNA sequence: TGTGCCAGTAGTGACTACTCAGGTGGCTACACCTTC. Translating it yields CASSDYSGGYTF. Drawing the rest from reference TRBV19 and TRBJ1-2, the complete variable domain is DGGITQSPKYLFRKEGQNVTLSCEQNLNHDAMYWYRQDPGQGLRLIYYSQIVNDFQKGDIAEGYSVSREKKESFPLTVTSAQKNPTAFYLCASSDYSGGYTFGSGTRLTVV.

The V and J genes are TRBV7-9 and TRBJ2-1; 10 bases line up with TRBD2. The junction had 9 bases not matched to a gene; V was cut back by 5 bases and J by 8 bases. The length of the CDR3 is 15 residues. Germline CDR1 and CDR2: SEHNR and FQNEAQ (reference sequence). The CDR3 protein is CASSLKRGGPDEQFF. As DNA, the CDR3 is TGTGCCAGCAGCCTGAAGCGGGGGGGCCCCGATGAGCAGTTCTTC. The whole variable domain, filled in from reference TRBV7-9 and TRBJ2-1, reads DTGVSQNPRHKITKRGQNVTFRCDPISEHNRLYWYRQTLGQGPEFLTYFQNEAQLEKSRLLSDRFSAERPKGSFSTLEIQRTEQGDSAMYLCASSLKRGGPDEQFFGPGTRLTVL.

This CDR3 reads CASSVTSGAGELFF. The CDR3 nucleotides read TGTGCCAGCAGTGTGACATCGGGGGCGGGGGAGCTGTTTTTT. The V gene is TRBV2, the J gene TRBJ2-2; tentatively, D is TRBD1 or TRBD2 (6 bases each). The germline V gene encodes CDR1 SNHLY and CDR2 FYNNEI. The CDR3 has 14 residues. V shed 4 bases and J shed 8 bases, with 14 bases lying between them.

The genes are TRBV28 and TRBJ1-5; no clear D. The germline V gene has CDR1 MDHEN and CDR2 SYDVKM. The V end lost 6 bases, the J end lost 6 bases, and 18 bases lay between the germline ends. There are 15 residues in the CDR3. The CDR3 DNA is TGTGCCAGCAGAGCCGACCCCGACGTCTCTCAGCCCCAGCATTTT. The encoded protein is CASRADPDVSQPQHF.